Listed below are T cell receptor beta chains from one sample, sequenced in a study of T-cell reconstitution after alpha-beta-depleted transplantation in children. TCRdb passed the PCR reads through MiXCR, listing each CDR3 protein once. This table holds approximately 250,000 distinct CDR3 sequences, roughly 24% found once. This specimen was PBMCs, taken before TCRalphabeta/CD19-depleted stem cell transplant. The receptors here all came from a girl aged 2 to 9 with Fanconi anemia, due to receive a stem cell transplant. The CDR3 runs from the conserved cysteine through the conserved F or W. A D gene is named only where the DNA matches it firmly. Some rows mark clone size as missing; the rest say once, few, many or name a class of expanded clone.

TRBV28	-	TRBD1	TRBJ1-6	CASSPDRVLNSPLHF	TGTGCCAGCAGCCCGGACAGGGTGTTGAATTCACCCCTCCACTTT
TRBV5-1	-	-	TRBJ2-7	CASSPLTGGRYEQYF	TGCGCCAGCAGCCCCTTGACGGGGGGCCGCTACGAGCAGTACTTC
TRBV3-1	few	-	TRBJ2-5	CASGTGLGQETQYF	TGTGCCAGCGGAACAGGTTTAGGACAAGAGACCCAGTACTTC
TRBV20-1	few	TRBD2	TRBJ2-7	CSASLGRLAGGRYEQYF	TGCAGTGCTAGTTTGGGGCGACTAGCGGGAGGGCGCTACGAGCAGTACTTC
TRBV24-1	many	-	TRBJ2-3	CATSDPGTRDTDTQYF	TGTGCCACCAGTGATCCCGGGACACGGGACACAGATACGCAGTATTTT
TRBV20-1	-	TRBD1	TRBJ1-3	CSARRGDRPIGNTIYF	TGCAGTGCTAGAAGGGGGGACAGACCAATCGGGAACACCATATATTTT
TRBV5-6	few	-	TRBJ2-3	CASSLLGEGVDTQYF	TGTGCCAGCAGCTTGTTGGGAGAAGGGGTAGATACGCAGTATTTT
TRBV4-2	many	-	TRBJ2-4	CASSQYGWGQEKKNIQYF	TGTGCCAGCAGCCAATATGGGTGGGGCCAGGAGAAAAAAAACATTCAGTACTTC
TRBV20-1	-	TRBD2	TRBJ2-3	CSPRLAGATQYF	TGCAGTCCACGACTAGCGGGGGCGACGCAGTATTTT
TRBV24-1	-	-	TRBJ2-5	CATSSGSSETQYF	TGTGCCACCAGTTCCGGGTCATCGGAGACCCAGTACTTC